The text below deals with one T cell receptor (beta chain). Its matching antigen is unknown. V was clipped by 2 bases and J by 11 bases; unmatched bases: 5. Germline-derived CDR1 and CDR2 are MGHRA and YSYEKL. The CDR3 extends over 13 amino acids. The sample belongs to a study of PD-1 blockade in classical Hodgkin lymphoma. Study information: Patients were administered nivolumab (3 mg/kg intravenously) every 2 weeks.

General study points: Relapsed/refractory patients reportedly had lower baseline diversity than newly diagnosed patients.

Every patient experienced relapse after autologous stem cell transplantation, and brentuximab vedotin exposure varied. Assay: immunoSEQ multiplex PCR; the TCRdb copy retains only in-frame clones and omits some. The sample holds roughly 15,000 clones, around 61% seen once. The chain combines TRBV4-1 with TRBJ1-4; 7 positions agree with TRBD1. The sample in question was peripheral blood mononuclear cells (PBMCs), obtained at baseline. The clonotype was recovered from a human donor with classical Hodgkin lymphoma. The CDR3 loop reads CASSQPGTVKLFF. In nucleotides, the CDR3 is TGCGCCAGCAGCCAACCCGGGACAGTCAAACTGTTTTTT.